The clone carrying this T cell receptor beta chain has a handful of counts. What it binds is unknown. The CDR3 totals 13 residues. Germline V CDR1 and CDR2: WSHSY, SAAADI. V lost 8 bases and J 3 bases, leaving 13 bases between the germline ends. The table came from immunoSEQ multiplex PCR; TCRdb's copy has only in-frame clones and leaves some out. Among hundreds of thousands of clones listed, 73% were seen once. This specimen comes from a study of shared clonotypes between healthy human individuals. Findings of the study overall: For sorted subsets, rarefaction showed incomplete sequencing despite large depth.

The sequenced material came from memory CD4+ T cells sorted from blood. The subset here: CD45RA-negative fraction. The chain is built from TRBV10-2 and TRBJ1-1; no firm D call. This clonotype was sampled from a young woman in good health. CDR3 coding DNA: TGCGCCAGCGGGCGTCCGGTGGACACTGAAGCTTTCTTT. This encodes CASGRPVDTEAFF.